The next 26 T cell receptor beta chains were all read from a single sample in a study of blood T cell repertoires in COVID-19. The method was immunoSEQ multiplex PCR; TCRdb's version includes in-frame clones alone and lacks a portion of them. The sample holds around 250,000 clones, around 87% seen once. The sequenced sample was PBMCs or T cells enriched from blood (not recorded which). Source of these receptors: a woman aged 45-65 years who had recovered from COVID-19.

The chain joins TRBV9 to TRBJ1-5, with 8 positions matching TRBD1. The CDR3 consists of 13 residues. Germline CDR1 and CDR2: SGDLS and YYNGEE. J was trimmed by 7 bases and V by 5 bases; bases with no gene match: 5. CDR3 in DNA: TGTGCCAGCAGTACAGGGGGAAGGCAGCCCCAGCATTTT. It codes for CASSTGGRQPQHF.

This chain links TRBV11-2 with TRBJ1-1, with 7 positions matching TRBD1. Germline loops: CDR1 SGHAT, CDR2 FQNNGV. J was trimmed by 8 bases and V by 3 bases; bases with no gene match: 6. This CDR3 is built from 13 residues. The CDR3 is CASSLDRTSEAFF. CDR3 nucleotide sequence: TGTGCCAGCAGCTTGGACAGGACGTCCGAAGCTTTCTTT.

This clone has just a few counts. The chain joins TRBV7-2 to TRBJ2-7; 8 nucleotides align to TRBD2. CDR3 length equals 15 residues. Germline CDR1 reads SGHTA; CDR2 reads FQGNSA. V shed 1 base and J 2 bases; nucleotides not matched to a gene: 4. CDR3 sequence reads: CASSLVGGGTYEQYF. In DNA, the CDR3 is TGTGCCAGCAGCTTAGTAGGCGGGGGGACCTACGAGCAGTACTTC.

This rearrangement joins TRBV5-4 to TRBJ1-4, with 7 bases aligning to TRBD1. The CDR3 extends over 14 amino acids. V dropped 5 bases and J dropped 4; count of bases not matched to a gene: 5. The germline V gene encodes CDR1 SGHNT and CDR2 YYREEE (reference sequence). CDR3: CASSKRDSNEKLFF. CDR3 coding DNA: TGTGCCAGCAGTAAACGGGACAGTAATGAAAAACTGTTTTTT.

The genes are TRBV7-2 and TRBJ2-7; 10 bases align to TRBD1. Looked up from germline, CDR1 is SGHTA and CDR2 is FQGNSA. The CDR3 runs to 14 residues. Losses at the gene ends were 8 bases for V and 3 bases for J; bases not matched to a gene: 7. The CDR3 is CASARDRGIYEQYF. The CDR3 coding sequence is TGTGCCAGCGCTAGGGACAGGGGCATCTACGAGCAGTACTTC.

The rearrangement joins TRBV2 to TRBJ1-6, with D tentatively TRBD1 (5 bases). V lost 3 bases to trimming and J lost 4 bases, with 10 bases between them. Per the germline V gene, CDR1 is SNHLY and CDR2 is FYNNEI. The CDR3 extends over 15 amino acids. The CDR3 DNA follows: TGTGCCAGCAGTGAGGCGGGGGGATATAATTCACCCCTCCACTTT. Translation: CASSEAGGYNSPLHF.

The chain employs TRBV21-1 and TRBJ1-5. TRBV21-1 represents a pseudogene. This CDR3 has 14 residues. CDR3 nucleotides: TGTGCCAGCAACATGGATGGAGGGAGGGGTCCCCAGCATTTT. Its protein product is CASNMDGGRGPQHF.

This clone occurred a few times. The V gene is TRBV4-1, the J gene TRBJ1-1; D is unresolved. V gave up 4 bases and J gave up 2 bases, with 20 bases separating them. CDR1 and CDR2 (germline): MGHRA, YSYEKL. This CDR3 region has 17 residues. CDR3 coding DNA: TGCGCCAGCAGCCCCATTGGGAGGTCTCGATTTAACACTGAAGCTTTCTTT. As protein: CASSPIGRSRFNTEAFF.

The chain carries TRBV7-9 and TRBJ2-1, with a weak D call TRBD2 (6 bases). There are 13 residues in the CDR3. V was pared by 2 bases and J by 15 bases, with 17 bases between. Germline CDR1 SEHNR, CDR2 FQNEAQ (reference sequence). The CDR3, as DNA: TGTGCCAGCAGCTTACCCCAAGGGACTCATCTGTTCTTC. Amino acid sequence: CASSLPQGTHLFF.

In DNA form, the CDR3 reads TGTGCCAGCAGTTACAAAGGGGGCTGGACTGAAGCTTTCTTT. It translates to CASSYKGGWTEAFF. The chain couples TRBV6-5 to TRBJ1-1; TRBD1 matches 7 bases. The V segment lost 2 bases and the J segment 5 bases; nucleotides outside the gene matches: 5. The germline gives CDR1 MNHEY, CDR2 SVGAGI. This CDR3 region has 14 residues.

The chain joins TRBV29-1 to TRBJ1-2, with 7 nucleotides matching TRBD1. Trimming took 6 bases from V and 7 from J; bases not matched to a gene: 11. The CDR3 is 13 residues long. Germline CDR1 is SQVTM and CDR2 is ANQGSEA. The CDR3 loop reads CSVPSEGATGYTF. The CDR3 bases are TGCAGCGTCCCGAGTGAGGGGGCGACTGGCTACACCTTC.

The chain is built from TRBV5-1 and TRBJ2-1; D might be TRBD1 or TRBD2, each matching 7 bases. CDR1 is SGHRS, CDR2 YFSETQ, per germline. V was cut by 9 bases and J by 8 bases, with 18 bases left in between. The CDR3 loop spans 13 amino acids. In DNA form, the CDR3 reads TGCGCCACCAGGGGGGGGAACTGGGATGAGCAGTTCTTC. Translating gives CATRGGNWDEQFF. Variable domain in full (rest from reference TRBV5-1 and TRBJ2-1): KAGVTQTPRYLIKTRGQQVTLSCSPISGHRSVSWYQQTPGQGLQFLFEYFSETQRNKGNFPGRFSGRQFSNSRSEMNVSTLELGDSALYLCATRGGNWDEQFFGPGTRLTVL.

This chain connects TRBV5-1 to TRBJ2-7; 7 bases map to TRBD1. Trimming removed 4 bases from V and 1 base from J; junction bases left unmatched: 8. This CDR3 has 15 amino acids. Germline loops: CDR1 SGHRS, CDR2 YFSETQ. CDR3 amino acids: CASSRFRDRSYEQYF. CDR3 DNA: TGCGCCAGCAGCCGATTCCGGGACAGATCCTACGAGCAGTACTTC.

The rearrangement joins TRBV28 to TRBJ2-3; TRBD1 matches 10 bases. Germline V lookup: CDR1 MDHEN, CDR2 SYDVKM. This CDR3 is built from 16 residues. Losses at the gene ends were 4 bases for V and 3 bases for J; bases not matched to a gene: 7. The CDR3 region is CASSSYGGQGTDTQYF. The CDR3 DNA sequence: TGTGCCAGCAGTTCGTATGGGGGACAGGGGACAGATACGCAGTATTTT.

V and J are TRBV19 and TRBJ1-2, with D maybe TRBD1 (5 bases). The germline gives CDR1 LNHDA, CDR2 SQIVND (reference sequence). V was shortened by 3 bases and J by 6 bases, with 20 bases between the two germline ends. The CDR3 has 16 amino acids. CDR3: CASSIMSAGRLNGYTF. In nucleotides, the CDR3 is TGTGCCAGTAGTATTATGTCGGCAGGGAGGCTTAATGGCTACACCTTC. The whole variable domain, filled in from reference TRBV19 and TRBJ1-2, reads DGGITQSPKYLFRKEGQNVTLSCEQNLNHDAMYWYRQDPGQGLRLIYYSQIVNDFQKGDIAEGYSVSREKKESFPLTVTSAQKNPTAFYLCASSIMSAGRLNGYTFGSGTRLTVV.

J is TRBJ1-1 and V is TRBV18; 7 bases agree with TRBD1. From germline, CDR1 is KGHSH and CDR2 LQKENI. CDR3 length: 14 amino acids. Trimming removed 3 bases from V and 5 bases from J; junction bases left unmatched: 6. This CDR3 reads CASSPRGQRTEAFF. The CDR3 region has the DNA TGTGCCAGCTCACCCAGGGGACAGAGGACTGAAGCTTTCTTT.

The J gene is TRBJ2-1, the V gene TRBV21-1; the table's TRBD2 call for D was not verified on the DNA. TRBV21-1 counts as a pseudogene. The CDR3 length is 17 residues. CDR3 nucleotide sequence: TGTGCCAGCAGCACCTGGACTAGCGGGAGTTCCTACAATGAGCAGTTCTTC. Translating gives CASSTWTSGSSYNEQFF.

V is TRBV18 and J is TRBJ1-3, with a possible D match to TRBD1 (5 bases). This CDR3 has 16 amino acids. Germline V lookup: CDR1 KGHSH, CDR2 LQKENI. The germline V and J ends were trimmed by 2 bases and 5 bases, with 16 bases remaining between them. The CDR3 loop is CASSPSEGAIRNTIYF. The CDR3, as DNA: TGTGCCAGCTCACCAAGTGAAGGGGCCATCAGAAACACCATATATTTT. Complete variable domain (other parts from reference TRBV18 and TRBJ1-3): NAGVMQNPRHLVRRRGQEARLRCSPMKGHSHVYWYRQLPEEGLKFMVYLQKENIIDESGMPKERFSAEFPKEGPSILRIQQVVRGDSAAYFCASSPSEGAIRNTIYFGEGSWLTVV.

The CDR3: CASRHQQGTYQETQYF. In nucleotides, the CDR3 is TGTGCCAGCCGCCATCAGCAGGGGACATATCAAGAGACCCAGTACTTC. The rearrangement links TRBV28 to TRBJ2-5, with D perhaps TRBD1 (6 bases). Germline V lookup: CDR1 MDHEN, CDR2 SYDVKM. The CDR3 length is 16 residues. V was shortened by 8 bases and J by 2 bases, with 21 bases between the two germline ends.

The genes are TRBV18 and TRBJ1-3; 8 nucleotides align to TRBD1. J was trimmed by 0 bases and V by 2 bases; bases with no gene match: 3. This CDR3 has 16 amino acids. Germline CDR1 is KGHSH and CDR2 is LQKENI. CDR3 amino acids: CASSPTTGVSGNTIYF. CDR3 in DNA: TGTGCCAGCTCACCAACGACAGGGGTCTCTGGAAACACCATATATTTT.

The chain is built from TRBV19 and TRBJ1-1; possible D gene TRBD1, 5 bases. V was clipped by 6 bases and J by 6 bases, with 17 bases between them. There are 14 residues in the CDR3. In germline, CDR1 is LNHDA, CDR2 SQIVND (reference sequence). The DNA of the CDR3 is TGTGCCAGTAGAGCGGGGGGTTTTGGGGCTGAAGCTTTCTTT. Its translation: CASRAGGFGAEAFF.

V gene TRBV2 combines with J gene TRBJ1-2; no clear D. Germline V gene lookup returns CDR1 SNHLY and CDR2 FYNNEI. The CDR3 loop spans 14 amino acids. Trimming removed 5 bases at V and 3 bases at J, with 13 bases between. This chain's CDR3 is CASSFTESYYGYTF. DNA of the CDR3: TGTGCCAGCAGTTTCACAGAATCGTACTATGGCTACACCTTC.

In its sample, this clone was seen once. This rearrangement joins TRBV5-1 to TRBJ1-6; 7 bases fit TRBD1. The CDR3 is 15 residues long. Trimming took 2 bases from V and 7 from J; bases not matched to a gene: 6. CDR1 and CDR2 from the germline V gene are SGHRS and YFSETQ. CDR3 coding DNA: TGCGCCAGCAGCTTTGGGGACAGCGAAAATTCACCCCTCCACTTT. Translating gives CASSFGDSENSPLHF.

The chain joins TRBV10-3 to TRBJ2-7; 8 nucleotides align to TRBD2. CDR1 is ENHRY, CDR2 SYGVKD, per germline. V trimming: 6 bases; J trimming: 5 bases; junction bases outside the gene matches: 9. CDR3 length equals 14 residues. DNA of the CDR3: TGTGCCATCAGGGGTGGACTAGCCATGGACGAGCAGTACTTC. Translated: CAIRGGLAMDEQYF.

J is TRBJ2-3 and V is TRBV7-2, with 8 bases fitting TRBD2. This CDR3 has 14 residues. The V segment lost 1 base and the J segment 6 bases; nucleotides outside the gene matches: 3. Germline-derived CDR1 and CDR2 are SGHTA and FQGNSA. The CDR3 sequence is CASSLVLAVDTQYF. For the CDR3, the DNA is TGTGCCAGCAGCTTAGTACTAGCGGTGGATACGCAGTATTTT.

The chain links TRBV27 to TRBJ2-1, with D perhaps matching TRBD2 (6 bases). V was clipped by 4 bases and J by 8 bases, with 21 bases between them. Germline V lookup: CDR1 MNHEY, CDR2 SMNVEV (reference sequence). The CDR3 loop spans 16 amino acids. The CDR3 here is CASSSSGVPLGDEQFF. CDR3 coding DNA: TGTGCCAGCAGTTCCTCGGGAGTGCCGCTTGGTGATGAGCAGTTCTTC.